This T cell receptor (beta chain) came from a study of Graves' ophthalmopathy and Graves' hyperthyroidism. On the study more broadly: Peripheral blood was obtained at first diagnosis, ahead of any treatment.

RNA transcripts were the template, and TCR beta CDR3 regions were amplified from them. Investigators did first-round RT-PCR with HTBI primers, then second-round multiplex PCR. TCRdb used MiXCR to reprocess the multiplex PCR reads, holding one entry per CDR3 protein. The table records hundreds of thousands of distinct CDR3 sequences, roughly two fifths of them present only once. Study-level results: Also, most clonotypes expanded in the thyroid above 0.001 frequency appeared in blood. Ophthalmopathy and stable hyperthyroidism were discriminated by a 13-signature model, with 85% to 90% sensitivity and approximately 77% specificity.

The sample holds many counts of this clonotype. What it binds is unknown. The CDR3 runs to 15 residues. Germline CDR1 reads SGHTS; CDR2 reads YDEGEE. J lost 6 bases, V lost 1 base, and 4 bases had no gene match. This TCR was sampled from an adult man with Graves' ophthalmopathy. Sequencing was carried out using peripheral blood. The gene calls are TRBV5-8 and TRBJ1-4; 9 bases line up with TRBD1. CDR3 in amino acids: CASSLLTGGDEKLFF. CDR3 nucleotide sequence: TGTGCCAGCAGCTTGTTGACAGGGGGAGATGAAAAACTGTTTTTT.